This T cell receptor (beta chain) was documented in a study of T cell clones after liver transplantation. Libraries were prepared by immunoSEQ multiplex PCR; TCRdb keeps only in-frame clonotypes and omits some of them. The table has around 120,000 clones, about nine tenths seen once. This receptor was obtained from a human patient who received a liver transplant. Some of the T cells might come from the graft donor. This specimen was CD4+ T cells from blood, taken 12 months after liver transplant.

The CDR3 sequence is CASSLEGEKGYTF. CDR3 DNA sequence: TGTGCCAGCAGCTTGGAGGGTGAGAAAGGCTACACCTTC. The V and J genes are TRBV11-3 and TRBJ1-2; D remains unclear. Germline lookup yields CDR1 SGHNT and CDR2 YENEEA. The CDR3 spans 13 residues. V lost 3 bases and J lost 8, with 13 bases in between.